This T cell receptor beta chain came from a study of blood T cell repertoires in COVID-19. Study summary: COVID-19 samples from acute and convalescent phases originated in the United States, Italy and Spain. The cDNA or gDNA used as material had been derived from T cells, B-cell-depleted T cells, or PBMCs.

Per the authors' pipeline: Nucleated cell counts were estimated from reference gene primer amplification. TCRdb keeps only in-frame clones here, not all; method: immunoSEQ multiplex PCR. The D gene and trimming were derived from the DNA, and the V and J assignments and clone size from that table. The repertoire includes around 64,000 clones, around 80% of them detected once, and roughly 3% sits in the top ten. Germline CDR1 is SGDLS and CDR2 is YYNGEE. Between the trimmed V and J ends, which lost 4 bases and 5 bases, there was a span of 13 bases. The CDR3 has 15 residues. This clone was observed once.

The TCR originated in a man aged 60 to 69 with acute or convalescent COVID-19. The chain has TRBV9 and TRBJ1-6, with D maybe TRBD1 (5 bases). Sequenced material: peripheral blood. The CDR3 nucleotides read TGTGCCAGCAGCCCAGACAGTTATAATAATTCACCCCTCCACTTT. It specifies CASSPDSYNNSPLHF.